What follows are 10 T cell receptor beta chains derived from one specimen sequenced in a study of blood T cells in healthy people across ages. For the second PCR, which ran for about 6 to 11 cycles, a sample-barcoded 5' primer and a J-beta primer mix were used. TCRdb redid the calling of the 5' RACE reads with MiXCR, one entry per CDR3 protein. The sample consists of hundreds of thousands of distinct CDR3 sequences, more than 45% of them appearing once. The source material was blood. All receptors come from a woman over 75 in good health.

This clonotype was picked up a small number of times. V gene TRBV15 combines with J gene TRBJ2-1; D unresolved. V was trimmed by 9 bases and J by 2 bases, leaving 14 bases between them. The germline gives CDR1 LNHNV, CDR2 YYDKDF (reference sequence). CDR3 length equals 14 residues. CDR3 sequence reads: CATFQAGTYNEQFF. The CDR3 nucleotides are TGTGCCACTTTCCAGGCAGGCACCTACAATGAGCAGTTCTTC.

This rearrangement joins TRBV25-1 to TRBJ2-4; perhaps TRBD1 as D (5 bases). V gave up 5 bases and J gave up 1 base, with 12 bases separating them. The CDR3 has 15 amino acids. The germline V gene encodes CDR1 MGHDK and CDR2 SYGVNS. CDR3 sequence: CASSSLKGAKNIQYF. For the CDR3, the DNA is TGTGCCAGCAGTTCCCTTAAGGGGGCCAAAAACATTCAGTACTTC.

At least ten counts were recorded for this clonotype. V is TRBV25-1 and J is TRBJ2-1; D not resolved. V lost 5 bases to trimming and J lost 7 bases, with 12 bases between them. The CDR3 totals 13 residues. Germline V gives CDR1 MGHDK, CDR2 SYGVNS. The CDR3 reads CASSPRPPNEQFF. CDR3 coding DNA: TGTGCCAGCAGTCCACGACCCCCTAATGAGCAGTTCTTC.

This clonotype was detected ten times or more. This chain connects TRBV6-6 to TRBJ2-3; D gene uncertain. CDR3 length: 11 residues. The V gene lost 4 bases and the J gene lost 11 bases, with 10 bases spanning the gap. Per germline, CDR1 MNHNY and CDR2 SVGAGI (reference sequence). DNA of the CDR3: TGTGCCAGCAGTTCCTTTTTAGGGCAGTATTTT. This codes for CASSSFLGQYF.

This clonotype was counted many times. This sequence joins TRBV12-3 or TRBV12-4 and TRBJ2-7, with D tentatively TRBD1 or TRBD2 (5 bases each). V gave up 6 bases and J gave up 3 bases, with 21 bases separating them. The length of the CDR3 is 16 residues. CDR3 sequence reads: CASSPPPGTVNYEQYF. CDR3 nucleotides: TGTGCCAGCAGCCCCCCCCCCGGGACGGTGAACTACGAGCAGTACTTC.

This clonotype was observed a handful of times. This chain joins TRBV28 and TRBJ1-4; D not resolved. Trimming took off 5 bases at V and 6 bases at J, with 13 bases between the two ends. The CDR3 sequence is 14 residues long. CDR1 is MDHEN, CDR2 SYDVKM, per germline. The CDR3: CASSPMGLDEKLFF. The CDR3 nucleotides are TGTGCCAGCAGTCCAATGGGTTTGGATGAAAAACTGTTTTTT.

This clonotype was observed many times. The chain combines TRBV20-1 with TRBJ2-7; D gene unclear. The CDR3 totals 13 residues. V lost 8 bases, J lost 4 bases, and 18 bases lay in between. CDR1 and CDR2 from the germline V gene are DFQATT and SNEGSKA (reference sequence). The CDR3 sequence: CSTGGPPRYEQYF. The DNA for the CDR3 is TGCAGTACCGGCGGACCCCCTAGATACGAGCAGTACTTC.

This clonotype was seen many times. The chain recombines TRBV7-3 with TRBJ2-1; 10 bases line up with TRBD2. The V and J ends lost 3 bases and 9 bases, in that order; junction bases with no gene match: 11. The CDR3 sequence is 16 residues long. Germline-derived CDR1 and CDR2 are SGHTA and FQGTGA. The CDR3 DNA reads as TGTGCCAGCAGCTTGGTTTCTCTAGCGGGAGCTGTTGAGCAGTTCTTC. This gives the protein CASSLVSLAGAVEQFF.

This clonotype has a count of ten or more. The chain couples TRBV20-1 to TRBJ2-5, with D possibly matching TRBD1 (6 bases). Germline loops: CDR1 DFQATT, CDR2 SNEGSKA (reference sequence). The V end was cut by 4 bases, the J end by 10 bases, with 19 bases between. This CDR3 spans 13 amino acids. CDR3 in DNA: TGCAGTGCTACCGCACCAGGGGCAAGGCGCCAGTACTTC. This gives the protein CSATAPGARRQYF.

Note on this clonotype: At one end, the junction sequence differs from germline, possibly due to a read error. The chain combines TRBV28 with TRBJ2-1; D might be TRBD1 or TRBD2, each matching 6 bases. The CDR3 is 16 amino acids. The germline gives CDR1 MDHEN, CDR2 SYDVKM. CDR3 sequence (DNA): TGTGTCAGCAACATCGGGCGGAGGGGGTCCTACAATGAGCAGTTCTTC. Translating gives CVSNIGRRGSYNEQFF.